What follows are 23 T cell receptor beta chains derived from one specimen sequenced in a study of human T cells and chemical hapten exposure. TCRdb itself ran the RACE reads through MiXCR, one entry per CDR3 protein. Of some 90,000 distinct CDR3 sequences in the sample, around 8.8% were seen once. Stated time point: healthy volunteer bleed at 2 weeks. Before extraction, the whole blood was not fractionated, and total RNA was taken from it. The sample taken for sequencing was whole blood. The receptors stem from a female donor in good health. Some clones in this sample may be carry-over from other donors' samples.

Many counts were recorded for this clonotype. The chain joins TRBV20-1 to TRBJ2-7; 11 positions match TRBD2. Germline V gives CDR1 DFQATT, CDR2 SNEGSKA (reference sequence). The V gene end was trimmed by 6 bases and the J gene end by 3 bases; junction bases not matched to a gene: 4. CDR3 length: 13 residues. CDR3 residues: CSATGLAVYEQYF. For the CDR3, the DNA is TGCAGTGCCACGGGACTAGCGGTCTACGAGCAGTACTTC.

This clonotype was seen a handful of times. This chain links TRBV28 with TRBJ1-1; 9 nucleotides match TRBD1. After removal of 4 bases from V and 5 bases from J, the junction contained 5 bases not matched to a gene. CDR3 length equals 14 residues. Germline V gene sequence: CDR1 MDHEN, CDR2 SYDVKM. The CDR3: CASSYQTGGTEAFF. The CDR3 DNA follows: TGTGCCAGCAGTTACCAGACAGGGGGGACTGAAGCTTTCTTT. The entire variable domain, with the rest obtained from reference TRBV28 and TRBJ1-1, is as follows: DVKVTQSSRYLVKRTGEKVFLECVQDMDHENMFWYRQDPGLGLRLIYFSYDVKMKEKGDIPEGYSVSREKKERFSLILESASTNQTSMYLCASSYQTGGTEAFFGQGTRLTVV.

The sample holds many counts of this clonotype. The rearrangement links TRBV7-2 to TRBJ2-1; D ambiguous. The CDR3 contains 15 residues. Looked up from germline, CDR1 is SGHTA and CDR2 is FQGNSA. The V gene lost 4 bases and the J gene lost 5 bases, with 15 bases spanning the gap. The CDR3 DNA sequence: TGTGCCAGCAGCTCCCCGGCCTATACCAACAATGAGCAGTTCTTC. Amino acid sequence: CASSSPAYTNNEQFF.

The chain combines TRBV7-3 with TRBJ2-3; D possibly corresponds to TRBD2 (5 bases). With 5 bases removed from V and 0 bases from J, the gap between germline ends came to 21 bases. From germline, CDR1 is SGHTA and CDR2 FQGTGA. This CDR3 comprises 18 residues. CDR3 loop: CASSPTILLGESTDTQYF. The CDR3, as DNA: TGTGCCAGCAGCCCTACCATATTGCTGGGAGAGAGCACAGATACGCAGTATTTT. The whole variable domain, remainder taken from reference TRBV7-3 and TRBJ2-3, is GAGVSQTPSNKVTEKGKYVELRCDPISGHTALYWYRQSLGQGPEFLIYFQGTGAADDSGLPNDRFFAVRPEGSVSTLKIQRTERGDSAVYLCASSPTILLGESTDTQYFGPGTRLTVL.

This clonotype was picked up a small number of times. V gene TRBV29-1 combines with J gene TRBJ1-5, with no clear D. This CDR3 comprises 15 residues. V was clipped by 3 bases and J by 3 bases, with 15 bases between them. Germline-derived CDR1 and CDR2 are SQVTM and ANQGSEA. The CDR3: CSVDGGGVNNQPQHF. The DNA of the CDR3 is TGCAGCGTTGATGGAGGTGGTGTGAACAATCAGCCCCAGCATTTT.

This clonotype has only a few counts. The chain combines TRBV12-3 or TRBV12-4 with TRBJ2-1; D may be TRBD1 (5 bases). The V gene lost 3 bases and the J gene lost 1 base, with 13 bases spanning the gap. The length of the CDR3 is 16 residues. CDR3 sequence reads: CASSFEQGRSYNEQFF. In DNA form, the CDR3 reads TGTGCCAGCAGTTTCGAGCAGGGCAGGTCCTACAATGAGCAGTTCTTC.

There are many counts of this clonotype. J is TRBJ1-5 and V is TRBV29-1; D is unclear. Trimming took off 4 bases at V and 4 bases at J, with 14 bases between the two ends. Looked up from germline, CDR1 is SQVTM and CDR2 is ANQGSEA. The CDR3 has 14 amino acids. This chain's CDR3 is CSVVPKGLNQPQHF. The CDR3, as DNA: TGCAGCGTTGTTCCCAAAGGGCTTAATCAGCCCCAGCATTTT.

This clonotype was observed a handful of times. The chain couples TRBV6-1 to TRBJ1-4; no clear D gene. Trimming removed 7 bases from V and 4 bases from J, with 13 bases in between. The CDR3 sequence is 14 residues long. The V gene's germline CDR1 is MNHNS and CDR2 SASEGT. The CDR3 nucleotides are TGTGCCAGCAAACCAGGAGGAAGTAATGAAAAACTGTTTTTT. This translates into CASKPGGSNEKLFF.

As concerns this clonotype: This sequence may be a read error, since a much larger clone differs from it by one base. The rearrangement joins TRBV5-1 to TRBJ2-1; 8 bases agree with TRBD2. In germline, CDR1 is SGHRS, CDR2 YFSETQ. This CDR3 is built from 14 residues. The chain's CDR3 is CVSSLGTSYNEQFF. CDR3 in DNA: TGCGTCAGCAGCTTGGGGACTAGTTACAATGAGCAGTTCTTC.

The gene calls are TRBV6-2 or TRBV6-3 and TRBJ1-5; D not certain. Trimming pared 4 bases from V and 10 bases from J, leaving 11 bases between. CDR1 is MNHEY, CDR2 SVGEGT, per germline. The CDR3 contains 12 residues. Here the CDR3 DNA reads TGTGCCAGCAGTTCCCCCCAAAGCCCCCAGCATTTT. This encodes CASSSPQSPQHF.

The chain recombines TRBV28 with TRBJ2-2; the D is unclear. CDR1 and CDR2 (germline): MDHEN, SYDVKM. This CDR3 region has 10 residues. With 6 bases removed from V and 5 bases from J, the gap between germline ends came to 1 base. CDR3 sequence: CASRTGELFF. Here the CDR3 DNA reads TGTGCCAGCAGAACCGGGGAGCTGTTTTTT.

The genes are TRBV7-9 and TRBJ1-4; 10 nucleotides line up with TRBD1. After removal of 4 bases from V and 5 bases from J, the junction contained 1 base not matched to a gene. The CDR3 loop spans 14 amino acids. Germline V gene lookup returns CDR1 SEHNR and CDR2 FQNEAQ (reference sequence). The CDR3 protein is CASSSGQGNEKLFF. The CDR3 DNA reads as TGTGCCAGCAGCTCGGGACAGGGGAATGAAAAACTGTTTTTT.

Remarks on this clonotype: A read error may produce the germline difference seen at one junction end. The CDR3 here is CVSFGSRTGVGYTF. The CDR3, as DNA: TGTGTCAGCTTCGGATCGAGGACAGGGGTAGGCTACACCTTC. V and J are TRBV28 and TRBJ1-2, with 9 positions matching TRBD1. Per the germline V gene, CDR1 is MDHEN and CDR2 is SYDVKM. There are 14 residues in the CDR3.

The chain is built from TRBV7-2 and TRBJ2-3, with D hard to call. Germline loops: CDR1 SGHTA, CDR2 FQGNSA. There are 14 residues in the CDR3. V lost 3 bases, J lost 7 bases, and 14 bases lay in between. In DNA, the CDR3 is TGTGCCAGCAGCTTTCCTAGACGTGGGTATACGCAGTATTTT. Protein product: CASSFPRRGYTQYF.

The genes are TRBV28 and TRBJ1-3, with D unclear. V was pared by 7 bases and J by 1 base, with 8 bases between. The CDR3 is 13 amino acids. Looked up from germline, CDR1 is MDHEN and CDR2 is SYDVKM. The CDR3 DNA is TGTGCCAGCACATGGGGATCTGGAAACACCATATATTTT. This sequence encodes CASTWGSGNTIYF.

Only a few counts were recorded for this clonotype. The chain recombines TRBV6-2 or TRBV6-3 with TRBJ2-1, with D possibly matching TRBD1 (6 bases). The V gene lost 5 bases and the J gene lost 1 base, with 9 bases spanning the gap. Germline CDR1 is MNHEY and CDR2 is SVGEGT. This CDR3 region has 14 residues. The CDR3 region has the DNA TGTGCCAGCAGTGGGGACAAGTCCTACAATGAGCAGTTCTTC. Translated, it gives CASSGDKSYNEQFF.

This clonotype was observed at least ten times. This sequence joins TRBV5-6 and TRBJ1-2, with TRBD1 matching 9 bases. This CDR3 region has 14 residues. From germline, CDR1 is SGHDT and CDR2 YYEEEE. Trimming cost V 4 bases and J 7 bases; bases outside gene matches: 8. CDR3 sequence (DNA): TGTGCCAGCAGCCTTACAGGGGGCGCAGGTGGCTACACCTTC. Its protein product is CASSLTGGAGGYTF.

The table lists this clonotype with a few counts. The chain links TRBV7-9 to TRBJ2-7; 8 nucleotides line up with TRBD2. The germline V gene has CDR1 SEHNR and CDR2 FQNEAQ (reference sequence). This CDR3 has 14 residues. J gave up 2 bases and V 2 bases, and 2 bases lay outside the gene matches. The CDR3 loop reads CASSLIGGAYEQYF. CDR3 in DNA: TGTGCCAGCAGCTTAATCGGGGGGGCCTACGAGCAGTACTTC.

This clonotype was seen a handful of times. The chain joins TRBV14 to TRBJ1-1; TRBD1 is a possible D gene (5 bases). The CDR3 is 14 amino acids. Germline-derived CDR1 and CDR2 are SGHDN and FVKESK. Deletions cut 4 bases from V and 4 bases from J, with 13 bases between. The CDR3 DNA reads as TGTGCCAGCAGCCTGCGGGGCGGGAGCACTGAAGCTTTCTTT. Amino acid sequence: CASSLRGGSTEAFF. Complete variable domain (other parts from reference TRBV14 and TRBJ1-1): EAGVTQFPSHSVIEKGQTVTLRCDPISGHDNLYWYRRVMGKEIKFLLHFVKESKQDESGMPNNRFLAERTGGTYSTLKVQPAELEDSGVYFCASSLRGGSTEAFFGQGTRLTVV.

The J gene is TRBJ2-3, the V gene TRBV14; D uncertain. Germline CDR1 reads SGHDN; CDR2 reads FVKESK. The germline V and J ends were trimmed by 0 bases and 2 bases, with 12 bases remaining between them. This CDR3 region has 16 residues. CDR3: CASSQDSWAYTDTQYF. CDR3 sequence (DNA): TGTGCCAGCAGCCAAGATTCTTGGGCTTACACAGATACGCAGTATTTT.

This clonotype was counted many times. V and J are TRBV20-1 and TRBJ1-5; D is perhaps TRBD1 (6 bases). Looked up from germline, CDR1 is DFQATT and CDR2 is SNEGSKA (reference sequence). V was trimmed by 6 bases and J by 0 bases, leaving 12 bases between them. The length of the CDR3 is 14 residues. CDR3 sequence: CSAGRGYSNQPQHF. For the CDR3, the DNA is TGCAGTGCGGGAAGGGGGTATAGCAATCAGCCCCAGCATTTT.

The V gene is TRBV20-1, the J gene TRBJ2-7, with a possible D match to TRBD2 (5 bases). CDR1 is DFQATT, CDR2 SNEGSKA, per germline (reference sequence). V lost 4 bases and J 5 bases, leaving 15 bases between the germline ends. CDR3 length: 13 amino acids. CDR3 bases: TGCAGTGCTACTGTACCGGGAACCAACGAGCAGTACTTC. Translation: CSATVPGTNEQYF.

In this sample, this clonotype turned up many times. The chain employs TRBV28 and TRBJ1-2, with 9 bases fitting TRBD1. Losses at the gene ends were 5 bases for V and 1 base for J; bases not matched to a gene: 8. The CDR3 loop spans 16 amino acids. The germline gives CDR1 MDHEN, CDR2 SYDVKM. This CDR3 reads CASSLDRGIGNYGYTF. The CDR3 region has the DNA TGTGCCAGCAGTCTGGACAGGGGAATTGGTAACTATGGCTACACCTTC.